Presented here are 15 T cell receptor beta chains from one specimen sequenced in a study of early T cells in non-severe SARS-CoV-2 infection. MiXCR, run by TCRdb on the 5' RACE reads, gives a single entry per CDR3 protein. This sample has 50,000 to 75,000 distinct CDR3 sequences, with around 13% found just once. This material consisted of whole blood, taken at baseline. All receptors come from an adult who was a healthcare worker with PCR-confirmed SARS-CoV-2 infection or an uninfected control (not recorded which). The donor label of this sample is uncertain.

This clonotype was seen a handful of times. The chain combines TRBV5-1 with TRBJ1-5; D gene uncertain. The V and J ends lost 1 base and 4 bases respectively, with 12 bases between them. Germline V gene lookup returns CDR1 SGHRS and CDR2 YFSETQ. The CDR3 spans 15 residues. CDR3 in amino acids: CASSLSGVGNQPQHF. The CDR3 DNA reads as TGCGCCAGCAGCTTGTCGGGAGTCGGAAATCAGCCCCAGCATTTT.

This chain connects TRBV28 to TRBJ2-3, with a weak D call TRBD1 (6 bases). The CDR3 loop spans 18 amino acids. The germline V gene encodes CDR1 MDHEN and CDR2 SYDVKM. Trimming removed 6 bases from V and 0 bases from J, with 22 bases in between. The CDR3 sequence is CASRSPRDTHSSTDTQYF. The DNA for the CDR3 is TGTGCCAGCAGGTCTCCCCGGGACACGCACTCTAGCACAGATACGCAGTATTTT.

A few counts support this clonotype. This sequence joins TRBV28 and TRBJ2-3; TRBD1 or TRBD2 may be the D gene (5 bases each). The germline V gene encodes CDR1 MDHEN and CDR2 SYDVKM. Trimming pared 8 bases from V and 6 bases from J, leaving 27 bases between. This CDR3 region has 17 residues. This CDR3 reads CASQEYRDPKNLDTQYF. DNA of the CDR3: TGTGCCAGCCAGGAGTATCGGGACCCCAAGAACCTCGATACGCAGTATTTT.

This clonotype was recorded a few times. The CDR3 region is CASSEDGVNEKLFF. CDR3 nucleotide sequence: TGCGCCAGCAGCGAAGACGGGGTTAATGAAAAACTGTTTTTT. The rearrangement joins TRBV5-1 to TRBJ1-4; no firm D call. The germline gives CDR1 SGHRS, CDR2 YFSETQ. The V and J ends lost 4 bases and 4 bases respectively, with 11 bases between them. This CDR3 contains 14 residues.

The DNA for the CDR3 is TGTGCCAGCAGCCATCCGGGACAGGGACAGGGGTTAGCCAAAAACATTCAGTACTTC. This translates into CASSHPGQGQGLAKNIQYF. This chain uses TRBV4-2 with TRBJ2-4; TRBD1 matches at 10 bases. CDR1 and CDR2 (germline): LGHNA, YNFKEQ. Unmatched junction bases numbered 11, after V lost 3 bases and J lost 0 bases. CDR3 size: 19 residues.

Many counts were recorded for this clonotype. CDR3 in DNA: TGTGCCAGCAGTGGTTTGGGGGGAGGATTGAATGGCTACACCTTC. Translation: CASSGLGGGLNGYTF. V gene TRBV25-1 combines with J gene TRBJ1-2; a weak D match, TRBD1 (5 bases). CDR3 length: 15 amino acids. The V and J ends lost 4 bases and 6 bases respectively, with 18 bases between them. Germline V gene sequence: CDR1 MGHDK, CDR2 SYGVNS.

This sequence joins TRBV2 and TRBJ2-3; D may be TRBD2 (5 bases). With 6 bases removed from V and 3 bases from J, the gap between germline ends came to 10 bases. The CDR3 extends over 13 amino acids. Germline V gene sequence: CDR1 SNHLY, CDR2 FYNNEI. CDR3 residues: CASRGVGTDTQYF. CDR3 bases: TGTGCCAGCAGGGGAGTTGGTACAGATACGCAGTATTTT.

This clonotype was seen only a few times. The chain is built from TRBV7-3 and TRBJ2-3; 10 positions match TRBD2. Germline V lookup: CDR1 SGHTA, CDR2 FQGTGA. This CDR3 comprises 18 residues. V lost 2 bases and J lost 1; bases outside the gene matches: 9. CDR3 DNA: TGTGCCAGCAGCTTATGGGCTAGCGGGGGCAGGGGCACAGATACGCAGTATTTT. Translation: CASSLWASGGRGTDTQYF.

The chain links TRBV6-6 to TRBJ2-2; 9 nucleotides align to TRBD1. The germline CDR1 and CDR2 sequences are MNHNY and SVGAGI (reference sequence). The CDR3 is made up of 14 amino acids. V shed 6 bases, J shed 9 bases, and the junction held 8 bases outside the gene matches. The CDR3 loop reads CASSPGTGFWELFF. CDR3 coding DNA: TGTGCCAGCAGCCCGGGGACAGGGTTTTGGGAGCTGTTTTTT.

The chain combines TRBV12-5 with TRBJ1-5, with D tentatively TRBD1 (5 bases). The CDR3 has 13 residues. Trimming left V 7 bases short and J 6 bases short, with 13 bases between. The germline V gene encodes CDR1 LGHNT and CDR2 FRNRAP. The CDR3 reads CASVLGDSQPQHF. DNA for the CDR3: TGTGCTAGTGTCTTGGGGGACTCTCAGCCCCAGCATTTT.

This clonotype has ten or more counts. This chain connects TRBV5-1 to TRBJ1-3; D perhaps matches TRBD1 (5 bases). V lost 4 bases to trimming and J lost 0 bases, with 11 bases between them. The CDR3 is made up of 15 amino acids. Germline values: CDR1 SGHRS, CDR2 YFSETQ. CDR3 sequence (DNA): TGCGCCAGCAGCGGACAAGCAACCTCTGGAAACACCATATATTTT. This sequence encodes CASSGQATSGNTIYF.

This clonotype was detected a few times. The V gene is TRBV3-1, the J gene TRBJ1-4; TRBD1 is a possible D gene (6 bases). The length of the CDR3 is 14 residues. Germline-derived CDR1 and CDR2 are LGHDT and YNNKEL (reference sequence). Trimming removed 3 bases at V and 8 bases at J, with 13 bases between. CDR3 DNA sequence: TGTGCCAGCAGCCACACAGGGTCAGGGGAAAAACTGTTTTTT. Translated, it gives CASSHTGSGEKLFF.

Turning to this clonotype: Germline and junction disagree at one end, which may indicate a read error. Here the CDR3 DNA reads TGTGTCAGCAGCCCTCCAGCGGCCACAGATACGCAGTATTTT. Translation gives CVSSPPAATDTQYF. The chain has TRBV7-9 and TRBJ2-3; possible D gene TRBD2, 5 bases. The germline CDR1 and CDR2 sequences are SEHNR and FQNEAQ (reference sequence). The CDR3 spans 14 residues.

The gene calls are TRBV7-3 and TRBJ2-5; the D gene could be TRBD1 or TRBD2 (5 bases each). Germline V CDR1 and CDR2: SGHTA, FQGTGA. V was trimmed by 2 bases and J by 1 base, leaving 8 bases between them. CDR3 size: 14 residues. CDR3 DNA: TGTGCCAGCAGCTTATCTGGGGGCCAAGAGACCCAGTACTTC. Its translation is CASSLSGGQETQYF.

In this sample, this clonotype turned up a few times. The chain has TRBV12-3 or TRBV12-4 and TRBJ1-5, with D unclear. V lost 5 bases and J lost 5, with 10 bases in between. CDR3 length equals 13 residues. Here the CDR3 DNA reads TGTGCCAGCAGTGATACATGGGATCAGCCCCAGCATTTT. It is translated as CASSDTWDQPQHF.